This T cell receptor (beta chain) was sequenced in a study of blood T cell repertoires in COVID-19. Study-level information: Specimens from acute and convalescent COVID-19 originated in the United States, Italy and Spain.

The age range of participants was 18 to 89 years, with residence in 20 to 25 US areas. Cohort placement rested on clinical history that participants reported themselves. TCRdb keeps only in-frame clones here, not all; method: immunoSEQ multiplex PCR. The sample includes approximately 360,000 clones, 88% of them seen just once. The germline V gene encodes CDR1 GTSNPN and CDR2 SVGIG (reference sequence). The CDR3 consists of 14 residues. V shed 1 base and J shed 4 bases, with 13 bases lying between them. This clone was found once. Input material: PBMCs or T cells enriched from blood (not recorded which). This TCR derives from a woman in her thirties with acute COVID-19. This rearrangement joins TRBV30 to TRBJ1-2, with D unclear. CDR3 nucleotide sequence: TGTGCCTGGAGTGGGAGCCATGATCCCTATGGCTACACCTTC. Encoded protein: CAWSGSHDPYGYTF.